This T cell receptor beta chain appears in the sequencing data of a study of blood T cell repertoires in COVID-19. Across the study: From the United States, Italy and Spain came samples of acute and convalescent COVID-19. T cells, B-cell-depleted T cells, or PBMCs supplied cDNA or gDNA.

The CDR3 has 15 amino acids. Germline-derived CDR1 and CDR2 are WSHSY and SAAADI. V gave up 6 bases and J gave up 6 bases; unmatched junction bases: 3. Per the study methods: The authors estimated nucleated cell counts from reference gene primer amplification. The data were produced by immunoSEQ multiplex PCR, yet TCRdb's version contains in-frame clones alone and is incomplete. From that table come the V and J calls and clone size; the DNA was used to work out D and trimming. The data hold 70,000 or so clones, with roughly 84% observed a single time. The TCR was taken from a woman aged 18-29 years with acute or convalescent COVID-19. The V and J genes are TRBV10-2 and TRBJ2-2; TRBD2 matches 14 bases. The specimen was peripheral blood. The CDR3 bases are TGCGCCAGCAGGACTAGCGGGGGGGCCGCCGGGGAGCTGTTTTTT. Translation: CASRTSGGAAGELFF.